This T cell receptor beta chain originates from a study of OX40 agonist ivuxolimab in advanced cancers. Study information: Patients got intravenous ivuxolimab at 0.01 to 10 mg/kg every 2 weeks. Past anti-PD-1, anti-PD-L1 or anti-CTLA-4 therapy was accepted, and 40% to 45% had received some.

A word on this clone: Its antigen is as yet unknown.

This CDR3 is built from 16 residues. In germline, CDR1 is SGDLS, CDR2 YYNGEE. V shed 3 bases and J 3 bases; nucleotides not matched to a gene: 6. General observations from the study: CD4+ and CD8+ blood T cells expanded clonally by week 6 at 0.1 to 3.0 mg/kg.

Sequenced by immunoSEQ multiplex PCR; TCRdb stores in-frame clones only, minus some. The sample includes 55,000 to 75,000 clones, 80% to 90% seen only once; the top ten take 0.65% to 0.9%. At baseline, cycle 4 day 1, and cycle 7 day 1, blood was sampled. Specimen: CD4+ or CD8+ T cells sorted from blood, collected in a trial of the OX40 agonist ivuxolimab. The chain has TRBV9 and TRBJ2-3; TRBD2 agrees at 11 bases. The TCR comes from an adult with an advanced solid tumor such as melanoma, head and neck, liver or kidney cancer. The DNA for the CDR3 is TGTGCCAGCAGCGCGACCGGGACTAGCGGAACAGATACGCAGTATTTT. Translation: CASSATGTSGTDTQYF.